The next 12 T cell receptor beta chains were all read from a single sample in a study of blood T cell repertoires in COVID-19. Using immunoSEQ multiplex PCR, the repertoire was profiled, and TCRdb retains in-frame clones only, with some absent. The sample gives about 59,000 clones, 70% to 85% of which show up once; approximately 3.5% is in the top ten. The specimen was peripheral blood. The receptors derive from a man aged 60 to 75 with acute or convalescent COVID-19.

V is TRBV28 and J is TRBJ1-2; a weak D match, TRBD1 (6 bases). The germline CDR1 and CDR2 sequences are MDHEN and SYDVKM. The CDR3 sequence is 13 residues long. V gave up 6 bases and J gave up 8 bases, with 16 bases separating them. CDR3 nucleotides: TGTGCCAGCAGCACTTCCGGGGGGCTCGGCTACACCTTC. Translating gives CASSTSGGLGYTF.

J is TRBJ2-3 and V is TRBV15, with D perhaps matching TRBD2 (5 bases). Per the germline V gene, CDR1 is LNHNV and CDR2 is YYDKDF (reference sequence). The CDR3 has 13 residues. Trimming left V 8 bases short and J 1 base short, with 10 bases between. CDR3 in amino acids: CATVYGGTDTQYF. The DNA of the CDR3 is TGTGCCACCGTTTACGGGGGCACAGATACGCAGTATTTT.

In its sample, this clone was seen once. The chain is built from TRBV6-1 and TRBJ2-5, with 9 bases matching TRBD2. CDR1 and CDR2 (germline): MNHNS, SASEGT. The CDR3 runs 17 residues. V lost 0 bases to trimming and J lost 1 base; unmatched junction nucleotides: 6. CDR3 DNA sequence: TGTGCCAGCAGTGAAGCCTTCCTGACTAGCGGCCAAGAGACCCAGTACTTC. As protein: CASSEAFLTSGQETQYF.

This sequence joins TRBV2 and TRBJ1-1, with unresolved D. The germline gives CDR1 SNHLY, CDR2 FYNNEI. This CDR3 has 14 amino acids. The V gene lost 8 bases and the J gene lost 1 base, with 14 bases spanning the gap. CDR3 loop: CASGSGRGNTEAFF. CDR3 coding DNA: TGTGCCAGCGGCTCCGGCCGGGGGAACACTGAAGCTTTCTTT.

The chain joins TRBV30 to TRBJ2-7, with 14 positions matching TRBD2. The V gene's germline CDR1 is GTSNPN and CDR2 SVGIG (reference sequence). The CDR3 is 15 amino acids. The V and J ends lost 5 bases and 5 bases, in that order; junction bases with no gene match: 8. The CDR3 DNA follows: TGTGCCTGGTCGGGACTAGCGGGAGTTGGCGACGAGCAGTACTTC. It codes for CAWSGLAGVGDEQYF.

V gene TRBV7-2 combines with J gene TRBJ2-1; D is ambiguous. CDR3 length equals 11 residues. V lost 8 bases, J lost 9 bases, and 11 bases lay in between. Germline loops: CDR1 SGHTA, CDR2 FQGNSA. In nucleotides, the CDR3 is TGTGCCAGCGGAGTAATCGGTGAGCAGTTCTTC. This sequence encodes CASGVIGEQFF.

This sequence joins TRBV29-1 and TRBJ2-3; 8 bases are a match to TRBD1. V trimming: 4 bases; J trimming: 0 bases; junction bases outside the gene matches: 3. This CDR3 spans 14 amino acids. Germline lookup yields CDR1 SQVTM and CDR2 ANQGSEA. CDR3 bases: TGCAGCGTTGGACGGACAGGGAGCACAGATACGCAGTATTTT. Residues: CSVGRTGSTDTQYF.

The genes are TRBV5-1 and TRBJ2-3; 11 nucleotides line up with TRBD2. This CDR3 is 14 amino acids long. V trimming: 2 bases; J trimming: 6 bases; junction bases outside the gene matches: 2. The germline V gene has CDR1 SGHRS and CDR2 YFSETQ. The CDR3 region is CASSLRLAGDTQYF. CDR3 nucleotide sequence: TGCGCCAGCAGCTTAAGACTAGCGGGGGATACGCAGTATTTT.

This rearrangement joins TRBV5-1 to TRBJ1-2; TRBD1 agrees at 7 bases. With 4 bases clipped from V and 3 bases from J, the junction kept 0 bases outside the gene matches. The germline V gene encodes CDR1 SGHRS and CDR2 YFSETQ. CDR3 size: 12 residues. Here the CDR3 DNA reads TGCGCCAGCAGCGGGACAGACTATGGCTACACCTTC. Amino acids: CASSGTDYGYTF.

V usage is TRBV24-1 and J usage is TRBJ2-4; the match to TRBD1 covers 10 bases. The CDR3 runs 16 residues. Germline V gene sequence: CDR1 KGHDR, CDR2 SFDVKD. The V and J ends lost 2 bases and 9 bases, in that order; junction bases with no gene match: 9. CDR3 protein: CATSDSRQGAGVIQYF. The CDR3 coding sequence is TGTGCCACCAGTGATTCCCGACAGGGGGCTGGGGTCATTCAGTACTTC.

This CDR3 is CASSLWGVSNQPQHF. CDR3 DNA sequence: TGTGCCAGCAGCTTATGGGGCGTTAGCAATCAGCCCCAGCATTTT. The gene calls are TRBV7-8 and TRBJ1-5, with TRBD1 as a possible D gene (5 bases). This CDR3 is built from 15 residues. The germline gives CDR1 SGHVS, CDR2 FQNEAQ. The V gene lost 2 bases and the J gene lost 0 bases, with 8 bases spanning the gap.

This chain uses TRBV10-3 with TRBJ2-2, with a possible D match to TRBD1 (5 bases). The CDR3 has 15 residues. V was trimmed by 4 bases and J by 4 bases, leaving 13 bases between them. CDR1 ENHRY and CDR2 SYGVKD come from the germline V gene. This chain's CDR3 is CAISGFQGSTGELFF. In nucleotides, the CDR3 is TGTGCCATCAGTGGCTTTCAGGGCAGCACCGGGGAGCTGTTTTTT.